This T cell receptor beta chain was sequenced during a study of beta chain features in type 1 diabetes. The study, taken as a whole, reports: A pattern of fewer insertions and more deletions at VDJ junctions was seen in type 1 diabetes patients. HLA effects on TCRB rearrangement stayed unresolved here. A moderate, significant TCRB CDR3 shortening appeared in type 1 diabetes across four CD4+ subsets. In the patient group, naive, central memory and Treg TCRB repertoires seemed more alike than in the healthy donor group.

Since all of the isolated RNA was reverse transcribed, expressed TCRB transcripts were what got sequenced. Using immunoSEQ multiplex PCR, the repertoire was profiled, and TCRdb retains in-frame clones only, with some absent. The sample yields 130,000 to 150,000 clones, more than 10% seen once. The CDR3 spans 14 residues. V lost 6 bases to trimming and J lost 10 bases, with 16 bases between them. Germline V gene lookup returns CDR1 SNHLY and CDR2 FYNNEI. Comments on this clone: The antigen is undetermined.

This chain uses TRBV2 with TRBJ1-6; D unresolved. This receptor was identified in a man aged 18-30 years with type 1 diabetes. Input material: central memory CD4+ T cells from blood. This CDR3 is CASRARVSSSPLHF. The DNA for the CDR3 is TGTGCCAGCAGAGCCCGAGTTAGTTCCTCACCCCTCCACTTT.